This T cell receptor (beta chain) was sequenced during a study of response to subunit inactivated influenza vaccine. Study results and caveats: There was a suggestion from the authors that each seasonal influenza vaccination recruits few new T cells.

With respect to this clonotype: The antigen remains undetermined.

MiXCR, run by TCRdb on the RT-PCR reads, gives a single entry per CDR3 protein. The sample carries hundreds of thousands of distinct CDR3 sequences, 14% recorded once. The sequence derives from a man aged 50 to 60 who received an inactivated influenza vaccine. This sample comprised PBMCs from blood, obtained 14 to 15 days before vaccination.

The CDR3 is CAINTGSYEQYF. The CDR3 DNA sequence: TGTGCCATCAACACGGGCTCCTACGAGCAGTACTTC. The J gene is TRBJ2-7, the V gene TRBV10-3; D remains ambiguous. Germline CDR1 and CDR2: ENHRY and SYGVKD. The CDR3 totals 12 residues. The ends were cut back, 7 bases at V and 0 bases at J, with 7 bases in the middle.